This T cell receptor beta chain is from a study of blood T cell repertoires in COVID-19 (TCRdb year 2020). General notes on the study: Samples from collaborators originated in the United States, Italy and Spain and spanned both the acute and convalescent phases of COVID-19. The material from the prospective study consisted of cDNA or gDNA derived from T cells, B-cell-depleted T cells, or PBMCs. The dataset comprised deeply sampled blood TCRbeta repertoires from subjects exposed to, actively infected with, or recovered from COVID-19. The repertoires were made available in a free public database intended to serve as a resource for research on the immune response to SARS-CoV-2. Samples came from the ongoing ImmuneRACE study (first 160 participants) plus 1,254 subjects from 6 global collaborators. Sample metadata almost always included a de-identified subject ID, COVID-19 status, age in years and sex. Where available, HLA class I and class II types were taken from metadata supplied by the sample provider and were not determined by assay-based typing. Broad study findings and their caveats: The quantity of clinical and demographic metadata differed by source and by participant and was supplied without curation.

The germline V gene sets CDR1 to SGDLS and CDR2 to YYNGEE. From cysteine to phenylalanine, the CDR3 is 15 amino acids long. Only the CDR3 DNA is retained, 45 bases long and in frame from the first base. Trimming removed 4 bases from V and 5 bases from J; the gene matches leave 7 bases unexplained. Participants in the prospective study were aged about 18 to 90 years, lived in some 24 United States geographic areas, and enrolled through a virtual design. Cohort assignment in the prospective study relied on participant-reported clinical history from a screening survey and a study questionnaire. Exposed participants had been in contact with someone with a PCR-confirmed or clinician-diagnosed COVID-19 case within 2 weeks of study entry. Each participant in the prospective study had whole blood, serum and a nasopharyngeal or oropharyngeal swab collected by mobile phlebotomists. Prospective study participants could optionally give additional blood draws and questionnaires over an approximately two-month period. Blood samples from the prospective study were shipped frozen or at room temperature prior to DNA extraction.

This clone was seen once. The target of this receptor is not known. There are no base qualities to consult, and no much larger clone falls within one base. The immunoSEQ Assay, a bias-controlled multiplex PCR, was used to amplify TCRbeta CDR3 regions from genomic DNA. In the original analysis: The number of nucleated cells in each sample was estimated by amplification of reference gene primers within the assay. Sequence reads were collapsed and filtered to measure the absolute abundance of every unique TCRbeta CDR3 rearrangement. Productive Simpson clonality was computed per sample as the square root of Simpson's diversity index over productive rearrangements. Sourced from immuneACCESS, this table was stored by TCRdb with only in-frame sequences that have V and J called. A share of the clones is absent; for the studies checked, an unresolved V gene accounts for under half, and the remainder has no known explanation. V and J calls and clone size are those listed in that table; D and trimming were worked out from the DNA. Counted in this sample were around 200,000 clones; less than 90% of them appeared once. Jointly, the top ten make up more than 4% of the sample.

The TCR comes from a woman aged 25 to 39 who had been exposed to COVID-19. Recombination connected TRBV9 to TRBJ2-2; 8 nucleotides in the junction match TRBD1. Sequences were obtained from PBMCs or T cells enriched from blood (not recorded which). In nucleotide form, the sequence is TGTGCCAGCAGCACCCGGGACAGGTTGACCGGGGAGCTGTTTTTT. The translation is CASSTRDRLTGELFF.